The source of this T cell receptor beta chain is a study of T cell responses to AZD1222 COVID-19 vaccine listed by TCRdb under 2021. Looking at the study overall: TCR sequencing covered 230 to 250 trial participants: 200 to 220 given two doses of AZD1222 and around 25 given two doses of MenACWY control vaccine. Trial participants were enrolled by age into 18-55, 56-69 and 70-plus year subgroups, with around 140, 26 and 57 TCR-sequenced participants respectively. Study-wide findings and limitations: The 56-69-year group was small, and its depth increase did not reach significance, likely because of low power. Conclusions about previously exposed vaccinees were limited because only a handful of AZD1222 recipients were SARS-CoV-2 seropositive at baseline. Most participants were white British and females outnumbered males, and the authors suggested that clonal diversity may have been underestimated. After two AZD1222 doses, spike-specific TCR breadth and depth were significantly higher than at day 0 and than in MenACWY recipients. The whole spike protein was spanned by vaccine-associated CD4 TCRs, and dominant responses were seen in regions 160-218 and 743-854. No day 14 peak-response samples were available, so repertoires were characterized only after the peak T cell response. Epitopes outside the regions mutated in the B.1.351 and B.1.1.7 variants were reportedly recognized by nearly half of the unique spike-specific TCRs.

This clone was seen only once. The antigen this receptor binds is unknown. No much larger clone is present one base from it, and per-base qualities are unavailable. The time point label, read with the paper, signifies: about 28 days (+/-7) after the second vaccine dose. Because spike-specific TCR depth and breadth did not differ between the two schedules, AZD1222 recipients who got a second dose at roughly 4 weeks were pooled with those who got a second dose at roughly 12 weeks. Vaccinee samples were obtained from the UK trials COV001 and COV002, which included a single-blind randomized controlled phase 2/3 trial of AZD1222 (ChAdOx1 nCoV-19) in healthy adults. For TCRbeta chain sequencing, PBMC samples were collected from trial participants at day 0 and at day 28 after the second dose. The CDR3 regions of human TCRbeta chains were analyzed by immunosequencing. The paper's data handling went like this. TCRs in the repertoires were compared against a reference library of SARS-CoV-2-specific TCRs that had been generated with the MIRA antigen-specificity platform. Breadth was defined as the fraction of unique TCRs that were SARS-CoV-2-associated. Depth was defined as the fraction of total T cells that were SARS-CoV-2-associated. Using the MIRA data, each spike-specific TCR was mapped to the spike region that the TCR reacts to and placed in a CD4 or CD8 class. Log10-transformed breadth and depth values were compared by one-way ANOVA with Sidak's multiple comparisons tests. TCRdb limited this immuneACCESS table to in-frame rearrangements with V and J called. A share of clones is missing; checked studies link under half to unresolved V genes, and the rest is unexplained. Clone size and the V and J calls come from that table; the DNA yielded D and trimming. A total of around 190,000 clones appear in this sample, around 88% of them only once. In total, the top ten clones hold approximately 10% of the sample.

This sequence originates from an adult who received the AZD1222 COVID-19 vaccine. This specimen consisted of peripheral blood, obtained 28 days after the second AZD1222 dose.

This receptor has the CDR3 CSVGTGLGEKLFF. In nucleotide form, the sequence is TGCAGCGTGGGGACAGGGCTCGGTGAAAAACTGTTTTTT. The rearrangement joined TRBV29-1 to TRBJ1-4; 9 central bases correspond to TRBD1. Clipping removes 6 bases from V and 7 bases from J, with 6 as the unmatched junction base count. Inclusive of the bounding cysteine and phenylalanine, the CDR3 is 13 residues long. The kept DNA is CDR3 alone, 39 bases in frame from the first base. Looking up the germline V gene yields CDR1 SQVTM and CDR2 ANQGSEA.